This T cell receptor beta chain emerged from a study of response to subunit inactivated influenza vaccine. General study results and limits: New T cells are recruited in small numbers by each seasonal influenza vaccination, according to the authors' suggestion.

The CDR3 spans 15 residues. With 0 bases removed from V and 5 bases from J, the gap between germline ends came to 12 bases. TCRdb ran MiXCR on the RT-PCR reads and lists one entry per CDR3 protein. The table lists hundreds of thousands of distinct CDR3 sequences, 11% of them singletons. Ten or more counts support this clonotype. The antigen is undetermined. The clonotype comes from a man between 50 and 59 years old who received an inactivated influenza vaccine. Sequenced here: PBMCs from blood, sampled 35 to 45 days after vaccination. The chain links TRBV12-3 or TRBV12-4 to TRBJ2-3; D uncertain. The CDR3 here is CASSLAGSRRDTQYF. CDR3 DNA sequence: TGTGCCAGCAGTTTAGCGGGTAGTCGAAGAGATACGCAGTATTTT.